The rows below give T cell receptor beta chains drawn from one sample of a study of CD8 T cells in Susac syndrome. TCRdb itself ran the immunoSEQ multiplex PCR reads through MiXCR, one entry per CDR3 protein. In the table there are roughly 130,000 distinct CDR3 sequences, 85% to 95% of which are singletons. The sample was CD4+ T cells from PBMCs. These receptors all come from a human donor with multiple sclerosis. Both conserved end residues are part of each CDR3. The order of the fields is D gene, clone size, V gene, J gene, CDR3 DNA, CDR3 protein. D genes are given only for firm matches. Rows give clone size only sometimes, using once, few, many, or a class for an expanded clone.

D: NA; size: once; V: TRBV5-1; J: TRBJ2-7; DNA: TGCGCCAGCAGCTTCCCAGGGGACGAGCAGTACTTC; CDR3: CASSFPGDEQYF
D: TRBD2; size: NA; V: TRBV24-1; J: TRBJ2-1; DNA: TGTGCCACCCAAACCCTTCAGACTAGCGGCCAGGGCAATGAGCAGTTCTTC; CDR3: CATQTLQTSGQGNEQFF
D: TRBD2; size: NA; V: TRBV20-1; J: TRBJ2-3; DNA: TGCAGTGCTAGAGATGTCGCGGGAGGGTTCACAGATACGCAGTATTTT; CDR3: CSARDVAGGFTDTQYF
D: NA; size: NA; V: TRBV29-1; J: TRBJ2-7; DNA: TGCAGCGTTGGGAACCACGAGCAGTACTTC; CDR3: CSVGNHEQYF
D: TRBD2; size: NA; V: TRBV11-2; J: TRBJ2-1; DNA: TGTGCCAGCAGCTTAGAAAACAGCGGGGGGGAAAAGTTCTTC; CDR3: CASSLENSGGEKFF
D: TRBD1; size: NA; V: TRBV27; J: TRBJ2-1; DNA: TGTGCCAGCAGTCCATGGGCCGGAACAGGGGGTGAGCAGTTCTTC; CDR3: CASSPWAGTGGEQFF
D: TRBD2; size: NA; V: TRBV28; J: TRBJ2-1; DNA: TGTGCCAGCAGTTCCCCAGGGGCGGGGGGATACAATGAGCAGTTCTTC; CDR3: CASSSPGAGGYNEQFF
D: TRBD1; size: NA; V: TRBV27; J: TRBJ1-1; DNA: TGTGCCAGCAGCCTCCGGGACAGGGGAGGGAACACTGAAGCTTTCTTT; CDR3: CASSLRDRGGNTEAFF
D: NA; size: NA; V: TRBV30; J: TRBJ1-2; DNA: TGTGCCTGGGCTGCAGGGAACCCGGACTATGGCTACACCTTC; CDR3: CAWAAGNPDYGYTF
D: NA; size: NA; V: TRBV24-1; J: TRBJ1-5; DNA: TGTGCCACCAGTGATTTTTCCGGGTCAAGTGGGCAGCCCCAGCATTTT; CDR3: CATSDFSGSSGQPQHF
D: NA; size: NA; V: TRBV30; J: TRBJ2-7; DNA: TGTGCCTGGAATGCCGGATCCTACGAGCAGTACTTC; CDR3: CAWNAGSYEQYF
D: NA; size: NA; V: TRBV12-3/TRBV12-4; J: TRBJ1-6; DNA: TGTGCCAGCAGCTCATACCCAGGGGTGAATTCACCCCTCCACTTT; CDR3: CASSSYPGVNSPLHF
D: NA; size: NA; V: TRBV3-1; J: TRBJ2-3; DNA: TGTGCCAGCAGCCAAGATAGAGGGTTGGATACGCAGTATTTT; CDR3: CASSQDRGLDTQYF
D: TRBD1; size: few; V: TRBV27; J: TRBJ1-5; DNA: TGTGCCAGCCGACAGGGAGGTCAGCCCCAGCATTTT; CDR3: CASRQGGQPQHF
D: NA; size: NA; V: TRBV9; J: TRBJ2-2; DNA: TGTGCCAGCAGCCTAGCGACAGGGATCGGGGAGCTGTTTTTT; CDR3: CASSLATGIGELFF
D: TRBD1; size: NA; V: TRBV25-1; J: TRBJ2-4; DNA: TGTGCCAGCAGTGAGGGGACAGCAGGAAAAAACATTCAGTACTTC; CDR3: CASSEGTAGKNIQYF
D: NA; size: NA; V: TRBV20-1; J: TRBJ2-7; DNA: TGCAGTGCTAGAGATCAGGGCAGGGCCTACGAGCAGTACTTC; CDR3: CSARDQGRAYEQYF
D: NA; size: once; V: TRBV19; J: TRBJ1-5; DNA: TGTGCCAGTAAGGAGGACTTGGGACAGCCCCAGCATTTT; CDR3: CASKEDLGQPQHF
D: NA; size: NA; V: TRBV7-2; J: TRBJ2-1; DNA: TGTGCCAGCAGCTTAAGTAACAGCGACTACAATGAGCAGTTCTTC; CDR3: CASSLSNSDYNEQFF
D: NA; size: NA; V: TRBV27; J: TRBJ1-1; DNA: TGTGCCAGCAGTTTAGGTATGCGGAACACTGAAGCTTTCTTT; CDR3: CASSLGMRNTEAFF
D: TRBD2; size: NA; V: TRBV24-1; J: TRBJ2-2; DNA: TGTGCCACCACCCACCCGGGACTAGCGGGGGGGCCGGGCACCGGGGAGCTGTTTTTT; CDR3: CATTHPGLAGGPGTGELFF
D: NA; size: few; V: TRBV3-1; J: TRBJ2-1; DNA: TGTGCCAGCAGCCAGGGCGGGATTAATGAGCAGTTCTTC; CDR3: CASSQGGINEQFF
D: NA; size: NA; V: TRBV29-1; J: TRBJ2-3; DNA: TGCAGCGTTGTCCAAGGGGATACGCAGTATTTT; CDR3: CSVVQGDTQYF
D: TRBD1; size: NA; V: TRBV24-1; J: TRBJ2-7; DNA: TGTGCCACCGGAACGGGACAGGGTTTCGAGCAGTACTTC; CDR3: CATGTGQGFEQYF
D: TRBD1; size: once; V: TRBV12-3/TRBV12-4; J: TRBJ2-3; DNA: TGTGCCAGCAGTCCTGGGACAGGGGCTAGCACAGATACGCAGTATTTT; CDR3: CASSPGTGASTDTQYF
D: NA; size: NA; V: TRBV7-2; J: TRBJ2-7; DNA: TGTGCCAGCAGCTTAGCGTCCACCTACGAGCAGTACTTC; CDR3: CASSLASTYEQYF
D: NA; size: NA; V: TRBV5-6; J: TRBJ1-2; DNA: TGTGCCAGCAGCCTGGCGCCAGGGGATGGCTACACCTTC; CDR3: CASSLAPGDGYTF
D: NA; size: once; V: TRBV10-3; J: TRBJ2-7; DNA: TGTGCCATCAGTTGGATAAGGCGGGACTCGTACGAGCAGTACTTC; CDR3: CAISWIRRDSYEQYF